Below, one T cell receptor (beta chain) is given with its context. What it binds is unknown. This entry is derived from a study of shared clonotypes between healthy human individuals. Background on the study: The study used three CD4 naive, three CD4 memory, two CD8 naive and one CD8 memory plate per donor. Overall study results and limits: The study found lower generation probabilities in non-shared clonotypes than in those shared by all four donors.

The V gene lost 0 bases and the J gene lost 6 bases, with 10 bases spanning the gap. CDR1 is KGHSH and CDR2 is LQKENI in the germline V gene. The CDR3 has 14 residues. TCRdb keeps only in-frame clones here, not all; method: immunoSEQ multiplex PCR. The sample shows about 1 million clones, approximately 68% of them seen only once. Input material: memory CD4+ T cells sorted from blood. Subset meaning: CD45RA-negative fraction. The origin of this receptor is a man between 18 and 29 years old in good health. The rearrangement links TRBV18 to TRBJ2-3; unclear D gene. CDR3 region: CASSPPIDVDTQYF. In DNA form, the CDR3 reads TGTGCCAGCTCACCACCTATAGACGTGGATACGCAGTATTTT.